This T cell receptor (beta chain) stems from a study of T cell clones after liver transplantation. Profiling relied on immunoSEQ multiplex PCR, and the TCRdb table lists in-frame clones only, not all of them. The sample shows roughly 80,000 clones, about 82% of them seen only once. The germline V gene encodes CDR1 ENHRY and CDR2 SYGVKD. Losses at the gene ends were 0 bases for V and 1 base for J; bases not matched to a gene: 2. The CDR3 consists of 15 residues. This clone was observed a few times. V usage is TRBV10-3 and J usage is TRBJ1-1, with 7 nucleotides matching TRBD1. The TCR was taken from a human patient who received a liver transplant. Some T cells may possibly be graft donor cells. The source material was CD4+ T cells from blood, sampled 45 to 47 months after liver transplant. CDR3 region: CAISESRQGNTEAFF. The CDR3 bases are TGTGCCATCAGTGAGTCGAGACAGGGGAACACTGAAGCTTTCTTT.